This entry describes one TCR beta chain. The antigen it recognizes is unknown. Base qualities are not recorded, but no much larger clone differs from it by a single base. The germline V gene supplies CDR1 SQVTM and CDR2 ANQGSEA. The CDR3 runs 14 amino acids, cysteine and phenylalanine included. The CDR3 DNA has 42 bases and is translated from base 1. The trim is 3 bases for V and 0 bases for J, with a gap of 12 bases between the germline ends. The source of the sample is a study of CD8 T cells in ankylosing spondylitis (dated by TCRdb to between 2016 and 2019). Notes on the research overall: The study profiled T cell receptor beta repertoires in healthy donors and ankylosing spondylitis patients to find disease-linked TCR variants. In total, the full study cohort was made up of roughly 110 healthy donors and about two dozen ankylosing spondylitis patients. Peripheral blood was sampled, and synovial fluid was additionally collected from ankylosing spondylitis patients.

Here is what the overall study found, with its caveats: Blood from ankylosing spondylitis patients appeared to be characterized by a TCR beta motif composed of about eight highly homologous amino acid variants. The disease-linked clones showed a CD8+ phenotype and occurred at relatively low frequencies in peripheral blood. According to the report, matched synovial fluid samples from ankylosing spondylitis patients were significantly enriched for the disease-linked clones. Some of the motif variants had been reported before in the synovial fluid and blood of reactive arthritis patients, a finding that suggests common disease-initiation mechanisms.

Instrument used: Illumina HiSeq 2500. Quantitative 5'-RACE with molecular barcodes was used to prepare TCR beta libraries. On the study's bioinformatics: To identify disease-linked TCR variants, a new computational method was used, one built on a probabilistic model of VDJ rearrangement. The public sequencing data were trimmed at Q25 with fastp and processed into clonotypes with MiXCR by TCRdb, which kept only in-frame beta chains. When rows share a CDR3 protein, they turn into one entry using the most common DNA and genes. The V and J calls, along with clone size, are taken from TCRdb and not from the paper's own processing. This sample has roughly 180,000 distinct CDR3 sequences in its table, and 9.5% to 15% of those were observed once. The ten largest clonotypes hold more than 15% of the sample.

The sequence is built from TRBV29-1 and TRBJ2-7; TRBD2 is possibly the D segment (7 matching bases). The sample consisted of blood, either unsorted or a sorted T cell fraction (not recorded which). This TCR derives from a male donor with ankylosing spondylitis or in good health (not recorded which). The nucleotides read TGCAGCGTTGAGGAGCGGGACACCTCCTACGAGCAGTACTTC. This translates into CSVEERDTSYEQYF.